The text below deals with one T cell receptor beta chain. The target antigen is unknown. Several immunoSEQ 96-well plates shared each subset's DNA, each plate a replicate. Sequencing was performed with immunoSEQ multiplex PCR; in TCRdb, only in-frame clones are kept and a portion is missing. Of millions of clones in the sample, roughly 93% were seen once. These data originate in a study of shared clonotypes between healthy human individuals. Study findings and constraints: Shared across a handful of donors were 4% to 5% of the naive CD4 clonotypes.

The source of this sequence is a man aged 18 to 30 in good health. Some clones in this sample may be carry-over from other donors' samples. Sequenced: naive CD4+ T cells from PBMCs. Noted subset: CD45RA+ positively selected.

The CDR3 loop is CASKLRRGAYSNQPQHF. CDR3 DNA: TGTGCCAGTAAGTTGCGACGGGGGGCTTATAGCAATCAGCCCCAGCATTTT. This rearrangement joins TRBV19 to TRBJ1-5, with D tentatively TRBD1 (6 bases). V was shortened by 7 bases and J by 0 bases, with 19 bases between the two germline ends. CDR1 is LNHDA and CDR2 is SQIVND in the germline V gene (reference sequence). The CDR3 consists of 17 residues.